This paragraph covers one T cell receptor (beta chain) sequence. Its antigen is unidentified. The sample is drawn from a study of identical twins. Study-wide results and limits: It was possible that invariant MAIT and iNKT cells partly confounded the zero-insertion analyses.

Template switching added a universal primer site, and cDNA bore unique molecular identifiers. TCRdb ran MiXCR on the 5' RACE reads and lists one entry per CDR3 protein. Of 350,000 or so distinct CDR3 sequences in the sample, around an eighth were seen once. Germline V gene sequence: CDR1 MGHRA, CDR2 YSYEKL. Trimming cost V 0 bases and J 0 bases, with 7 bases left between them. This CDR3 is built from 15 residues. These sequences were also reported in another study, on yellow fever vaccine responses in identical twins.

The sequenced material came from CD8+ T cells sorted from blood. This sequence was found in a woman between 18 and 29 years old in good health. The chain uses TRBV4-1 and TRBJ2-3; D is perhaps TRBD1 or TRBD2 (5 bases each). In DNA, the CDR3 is TGCGCCAGCAGCCAAGATTGGGACAGCACAGATACGCAGTATTTT. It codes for CASSQDWDSTDTQYF.